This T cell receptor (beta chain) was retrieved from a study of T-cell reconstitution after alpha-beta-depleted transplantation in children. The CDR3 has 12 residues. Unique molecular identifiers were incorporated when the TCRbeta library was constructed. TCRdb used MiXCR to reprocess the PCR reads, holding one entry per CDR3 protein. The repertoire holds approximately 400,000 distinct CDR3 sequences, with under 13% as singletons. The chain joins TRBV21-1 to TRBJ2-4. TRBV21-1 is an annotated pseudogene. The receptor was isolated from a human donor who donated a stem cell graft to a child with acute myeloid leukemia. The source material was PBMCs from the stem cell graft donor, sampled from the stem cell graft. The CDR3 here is CASSKGQAMMYF. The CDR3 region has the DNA TGTGCCAGCAGCAAAGGGCAGGCTATGATGTACTTC.